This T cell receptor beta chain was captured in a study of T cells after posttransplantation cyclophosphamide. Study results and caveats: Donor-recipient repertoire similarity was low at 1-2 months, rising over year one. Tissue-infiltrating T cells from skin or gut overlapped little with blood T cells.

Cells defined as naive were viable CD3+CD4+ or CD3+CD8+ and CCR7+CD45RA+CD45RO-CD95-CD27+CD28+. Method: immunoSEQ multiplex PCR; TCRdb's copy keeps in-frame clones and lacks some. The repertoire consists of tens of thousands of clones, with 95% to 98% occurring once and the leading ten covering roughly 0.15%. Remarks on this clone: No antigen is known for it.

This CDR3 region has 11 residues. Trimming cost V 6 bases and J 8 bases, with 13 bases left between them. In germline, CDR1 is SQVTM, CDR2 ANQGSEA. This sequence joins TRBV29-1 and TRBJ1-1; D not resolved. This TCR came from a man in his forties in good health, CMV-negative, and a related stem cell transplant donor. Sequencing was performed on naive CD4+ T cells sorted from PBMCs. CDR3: CSVVLSSEAFF. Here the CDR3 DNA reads TGCAGCGTCGTACTAAGTTCCGAAGCTTTCTTT.